A single sample gave rise to the 14 T cell receptor beta chains below, sequenced in a study of blood T cells in healthy people across ages. A J-beta primer mix and a sample-barcoded 5' primer were used in a second PCR of roughly 6 to 11 cycles. TCRdb reanalysed the 5' RACE reads using MiXCR and keeps one entry per CDR3 protein. In the table there are 550,000 to 650,000 distinct CDR3 sequences, roughly 30% of which are singletons. The sequenced sample consisted of blood. Every receptor here comes from a woman of 80 years or more in good health.

This clonotype was detected only a few times. A read error is possible here, since a much larger clone lies one base away. This chain links TRBV7-3 with TRBJ2-7; the match to TRBD1 covers 7 bases. V was pared by 7 bases and J by 7 bases, with 13 bases of the junction left unmatched. Per germline, CDR1 SGHTA and CDR2 FQGTGA. The CDR3 has 14 amino acids. CDR3 in DNA: TGTGCCAGCAAAAGGGGGCTAGGCTACAATGAGCAGTACTTC. Translating gives CASKRGLGYNEQYF.

The chain employs TRBV20-1 and TRBJ2-3; D is perhaps TRBD2 (5 bases). Germline values: CDR1 DFQATT, CDR2 SNEGSKA (reference sequence). Deletions cut 0 bases from V and 4 bases from J, with 17 bases between. The CDR3 is made up of 16 amino acids. CDR3 protein: CSARDQRASDSDTQYF. The CDR3 DNA sequence: TGCAGTGCTAGAGATCAGAGGGCAAGCGACTCAGATACGCAGTATTTT.

The table lists this clonotype with a few counts. The chain carries TRBV7-2 and TRBJ2-1; tentatively, D is TRBD2 (6 bases). Germline V CDR1 and CDR2: SGHTA, FQGNSA. Trimming took off 5 bases at V and 4 bases at J, with 15 bases between the two ends. The CDR3 length is 15 residues. CDR3 DNA: TGTGCCAGCAGCCCGGGACTCACCTATTACAATGAGCAGTTCTTC. It specifies CASSPGLTYYNEQFF.

The rearrangement uses TRBV30 and TRBJ1-1, with a weak D call TRBD1 (6 bases). The CDR3 runs to 13 residues. Germline V gene sequence: CDR1 GTSNPN, CDR2 SVGIG (reference sequence). V was clipped by 4 bases and J by 3 bases, with 12 bases between them. The CDR3 DNA follows: TGTGCCTGGACGGGACAAGCACACACTGAAGCTTTCTTT. It specifies CAWTGQAHTEAFF. The full variable domain, rest sourced from reference TRBV30 and TRBJ1-1, is SQTIHQWPATLVQPVGSPLSLECTVEGTSNPNLYWYRQAAGRGLQLLFYSVGIGQISSEVPQNLSASRPQDRQFILSSKKLLLSDSGFYLCAWTGQAHTEAFFGQGTRLTVV.

The chain carries TRBV20-1 and TRBJ2-3; TRBD2 matches 13 bases. The CDR3 loop spans 18 amino acids. Looked up from germline, CDR1 is DFQATT and CDR2 is SNEGSKA (reference sequence). J was trimmed by 6 bases and V by 5 bases; bases with no gene match: 17. The CDR3 nucleotides read TGCAGTGCTGATCCGGGACTAGCGGGAATTGGCGGTGGGGATACGCAGTATTTT. It specifies CSADPGLAGIGGGDTQYF.

This clonotype was counted at least ten times. The V and J genes are TRBV20-1 and TRBJ2-1; D perhaps matches TRBD2 (5 bases). This CDR3 comprises 14 residues. Germline V gene sequence: CDR1 DFQATT, CDR2 SNEGSKA (reference sequence). Trimming shortened V by 6 bases and J by 2 bases, and 14 bases separated the two germline ends. CDR3 loop: CSARTPGTYNEQFF. DNA of the CDR3: TGCAGTGCCAGGACCCCGGGGACCTACAATGAGCAGTTCTTC.

This clonotype was seen many times. The V call is TRBV7-6, the J call TRBJ2-1; the D is unclear. The V and J ends lost 5 bases and 2 bases respectively, with 16 bases between them. The length of the CDR3 is 16 residues. Germline CDR1 reads SGHVS; CDR2 reads FNYEAQ. The CDR3, as DNA: TGTGCCAGCAGCCATCAATCCGGCCGGCCCTACAATGAGCAGTTCTTC. It specifies CASSHQSGRPYNEQFF.

This clonotype was counted a few times. The rearrangement links TRBV15 to TRBJ2-1, with 7 bases identical to TRBD2. V lost 4 bases and J lost 5; bases outside the gene matches: 8. This CDR3 has 15 amino acids. In germline, CDR1 is LNHNV, CDR2 YYDKDF (reference sequence). The CDR3 DNA follows: TGTGCCACCAGCATATTGACTAGCAGTCACAATGAGCAGTTCTTC. Its translation: CATSILTSSHNEQFF. The full variable domain, with the rest looked up from reference TRBV15 and TRBJ2-1, is DAMVIQNPRYQVTQFGKPVTLSCSQTLNHNVMYWYQQKSSQAPKLLFHYYDKDFNNEADTPDNFQSRRPNTSFCFLDIRSPGLGDTAMYLCATSILTSSHNEQFFGPGTRLTVL.

This clonotype has only a few counts. The rearrangement links TRBV5-1 to TRBJ2-6; weak D call: TRBD1 (6 bases). CDR1 SGHRS and CDR2 YFSETQ come from the germline V gene. V was clipped by 4 bases and J by 4 bases, with 12 bases between them. This CDR3 is built from 15 residues. CDR3 in DNA: TGCGCCAGCAGCCCTTCTACAGGGGGGGCCAACGTCCTGACTTTC. Protein product: CASSPSTGGANVLTF.

The table lists this clonotype with many counts. The J gene is TRBJ2-7, the V gene TRBV10-3; 8 nucleotides agree with TRBD2. Germline CDR1 reads ENHRY; CDR2 reads SYGVKD. This CDR3 is 13 amino acids long. V shed 10 bases, J shed 5 bases, and the junction held 10 bases outside the gene matches. This CDR3 is CATGGTPPHEQYF. The CDR3 region has the DNA TGTGCCACGGGGGGGACACCCCCCCACGAGCAGTACTTC.

This clonotype was recorded at least ten times. J is TRBJ2-5 and V is TRBV5-1, with 8 bases lining up with TRBD2. Germline CDR1 is SGHRS and CDR2 is YFSETQ. Losses at the gene ends were 4 bases for V and 4 bases for J; bases not matched to a gene: 3. The CDR3 consists of 13 residues. Here the CDR3 DNA reads TGCGCCAGCAGCGCCGGGAGGGGAGAGACCCAGTACTTC. As protein: CASSAGRGETQYF.

This clonotype was seen ten or more times. V and J are TRBV7-2 and TRBJ1-2; 7 bases are shared with TRBD1. Per the germline V gene, CDR1 is SGHTA and CDR2 is FQGNSA. There are 14 residues in the CDR3. Trimming took 7 bases from V and 2 from J; bases not matched to a gene: 7. The CDR3 spells CASKLPGQNYGYTF. The CDR3 bases are TGTGCCAGCAAGCTACCGGGACAGAACTATGGCTACACCTTC.

This clonotype appeared a few times. This chain connects TRBV28 to TRBJ1-5; 8 bases are a match to TRBD1. Germline CDR1 and CDR2: MDHEN and SYDVKM. V dropped 2 bases and J dropped 6; count of bases not matched to a gene: 6. The CDR3 has 15 residues. The CDR3, as DNA: TGTGCCAGCAGTTTACCTACAGGGGGGGTTCAGCCCCAGCATTTT. Its translation: CASSLPTGGVQPQHF.

Many counts were recorded for this clonotype. The chain employs TRBV7-8 and TRBJ2-5; TRBD1 might be the D (6 bases). V shed 5 bases and J shed 4 bases, with 23 bases lying between them. Germline V gene lookup returns CDR1 SGHVS and CDR2 FQNEAQ. CDR3 size: 17 residues. This CDR3 is CASSLGAILRFGETQYF. The CDR3 bases are TGTGCCAGCAGCCTGGGGGCTATCCTACGCTTCGGAGAGACCCAGTACTTC.